This T cell receptor (beta chain) was sequenced in a study of tumor-infiltrating lymphocytes in localized non-small cell lung cancer. Clones were read by immunoSEQ multiplex PCR, and TCRdb kept only the in-frame ones, dropping some. The profile shows approximately 15,000 clones, 65% to 85% of them singletons. CDR1 is GTSNPN and CDR2 is SVGIG in the germline V gene (reference sequence). J was trimmed by 7 bases and V by 8 bases; bases with no gene match: 8. The length of the CDR3 is 13 residues. Sequences were obtained from uninvolved lung tissue not adjacent to the tumor. The TCR sequence derives from a human donor with non-small cell lung cancer. The chain employs TRBV30 and TRBJ1-4; 9 bases map to TRBD1. The CDR3 sequence: CASTGGWSEKLFF. CDR3 in DNA: TGTGCCAGCACAGGGGGCTGGAGTGAAAAACTGTTTTTT.